This T cell receptor (beta chain) is drawn from a study of T cell responses to AZD1222 COVID-19 vaccine (dated by TCRdb to the early 2020s). With respect to the entire study: AZD1222 recipients whose second dose came at about 4 weeks and those whose second dose came at about 12 weeks were combined into one group, since spike-specific TCR depth and breadth did not differ between the two schedules. TCR sequencing covered fewer than 250 trial participants: some 210 given two doses of AZD1222 and 26 given two doses of MenACWY control vaccine. Enrollment into the trials was organized by age into subgroups of 18-55, 56-69 and 70-plus years, and those subgroups contained roughly 140, 27 and 60 TCR-sequenced participants, respectively. Study-wide findings and limitations: Because no day 14 peak-response samples were available, repertoires were characterized only after the peak T cell response. CD4 TCRs associated with the vaccine covered the entire spike protein, and the dominant responses were in regions 160-218 and 743-854. Spike-specific TCR breadth and depth rose significantly after two AZD1222 doses compared with day 0 and with MenACWY recipients. Participants were mostly white British and included more females than males, and it was suggested by the authors that clonal diversity may have been underestimated. In the small 56-69-year group, the increase in depth fell short of significance, most likely because of low power. Conclusions about previously exposed vaccinees are limited, since just 5 or 6 AZD1222 recipients were seropositive for SARS-CoV-2 at baseline. Reportedly, close to half of the unique spike-specific TCRs recognized epitopes lying outside the regions that are mutated in the B.1.351 and B.1.1.7 variants.

Counted from cysteine to phenylalanine, this CDR3 has 14 amino acids. Only CDR3 DNA remains: 42 bases, in frame from the first base. Trimming removed 5 bases from V and 4 bases from J; the gene matches leave 5 bases unexplained. CDR1 and CDR2, per the germline V gene (reference sequence), are LNHDA and SQIVND. With regard to this clone: What this receptor recognizes is not known. Base qualities are not recorded, but no much larger clone differs from it by a single base.

This specimen's time point label, interpreted: baseline before first vaccination. Samples from vaccinated people were obtained from the UK trials COV001 and COV002, which included a single-blind randomized controlled phase 2/3 trial of AZD1222 (ChAdOx1 nCoV-19) in healthy adults. For TCRbeta chain sequencing, PBMC samples were collected from trial participants at day 0 and at day 28 after the second dose. The CDR3 regions of human TCRbeta chains were analyzed by immunosequencing. The study's own analysis went as follows. TCRs in the repertoires were matched against a reference library of SARS-CoV-2-specific TCRs that had been generated with the MIRA antigen-specificity platform. Breadth was defined as the fraction of unique TCRs that were SARS-CoV-2-associated. Depth was defined as the fraction of total T cells that were SARS-CoV-2-associated. Each spike-specific TCR was assigned to its reactive spike region and to a CD4 or CD8 class using the MIRA data. Log10-transformed breadth and depth values were compared by one-way ANOVA with Sidak's multiple comparisons tests. Here the immuneACCESS table is served through TCRdb, limited to in-frame sequences with V and J called. Missing clones are a known gap in these copies; in checked studies unresolved V genes cover under half, and the rest lacks a known reason. V and J calls and clone size are copied from that table; D and trimming were computed from the DNA. The table for this sample lists roughly 120,000 clones; about 91% of them were counted only once. The top ten hold around 7% of the sample.

The sequencing used peripheral blood, collected on day 0 of AZD1222 vaccination. The sequence links TRBV19 to TRBJ1-2, and 9 junctional nucleotides match TRBD1. This TCR came from an adult in good health. The CDR3 region has the sequence CASSPRQGVYGYTF. The DNA is TGTGCCAGTAGTCCGCGACAGGGGGTCTATGGCTACACCTTC.